This entry features one TCR beta chain sequence. Its antigen is still unknown. The germline V and J ends were trimmed by 5 bases and 0 bases, with 15 bases remaining between them. Germline V gene lookup returns CDR1 SGHRS and CDR2 YFSETQ. The CDR3 length is 15 residues. TCRdb's copy holds only in-frame clones and misses some; the assay was immunoSEQ multiplex PCR. The table lists 70,000 or so clones, around 88% of them singletons. These data come from a study of OX40 agonist ivuxolimab in advanced cancers. Study in general: Given to patients was ivuxolimab, an agonistic anti-OX40 (CD134) antibody. Ivuxolimab doses were 0.01, 0.1, 0.3, 1.5, 3 or 10 mg/kg every 2 weeks. Study conclusions and caveats: There was clonal expansion of CD4+ and CD8+ blood T cells by week 6 at 0.1 to 3.0 mg/kg.

Material: CD4+ or CD8+ T cells sorted from blood, obtained in a trial of the OX40 agonist ivuxolimab. This receptor was identified in an adult with an advanced solid tumor such as melanoma, head and neck, liver or kidney cancer. The rearrangement links TRBV5-1 to TRBJ2-7; D is tentatively TRBD1 or TRBD2 (5 bases each). CDR3 coding DNA: TGCGCCAGCAGGGGGCGGAGCGGCCCCTCCTACGAGCAGTACTTC. Translated: CASRGRSGPSYEQYF.